Sequencing of this T cell receptor (beta chain) was carried out in a study of blood T cell repertoires in COVID-19. Study information: Some COVID-19 samples were acute and others convalescent; all came from the United States, Italy and Spain.

The data were produced by immunoSEQ multiplex PCR, yet TCRdb's version contains in-frame clones alone and is incomplete. The sample carries 130,000 to 150,000 clones, 70% to 90% recorded once. Input material: peripheral blood. The source of this sequence is a woman aged 45 to 65 with acute or convalescent COVID-19.

The CDR3 spells CASSYPQVNSYNEQFF. The CDR3 DNA sequence: TGTGCCAGCAGTTACCCACAGGTGAACTCCTACAATGAGCAGTTCTTC. This sequence joins TRBV6-2 or TRBV6-3 and TRBJ2-1; tentatively, D is TRBD1 (5 bases). Germline assignment: CDR1 MNHEY and CDR2 SVGEGT. Trimming removed 2 bases from V and 0 bases from J, with 11 bases in between. The CDR3 has 16 amino acids.